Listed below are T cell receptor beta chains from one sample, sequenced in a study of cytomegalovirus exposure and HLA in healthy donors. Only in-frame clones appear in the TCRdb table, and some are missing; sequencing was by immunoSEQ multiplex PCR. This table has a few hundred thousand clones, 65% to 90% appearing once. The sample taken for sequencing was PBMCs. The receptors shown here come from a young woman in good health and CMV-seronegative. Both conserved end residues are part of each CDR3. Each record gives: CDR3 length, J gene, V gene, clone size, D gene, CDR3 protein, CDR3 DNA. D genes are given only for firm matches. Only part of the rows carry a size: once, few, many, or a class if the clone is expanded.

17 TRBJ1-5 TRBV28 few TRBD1 CASSLPLYRGGNQPQHF TGTGCCAGCAGTTTACCACTCTACAGGGGGGGCAATCAGCCCCAGCATTTT
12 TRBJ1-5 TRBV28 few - CASSLAGQPQHF TGTGCCAGCAGTTTAGCGGGCCAGCCCCAGCATTTT
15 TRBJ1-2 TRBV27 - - CASSLGGYLNYGYTF TGTGCCAGCAGTTTGGGGGGGTACCTTAACTATGGCTACACCTTC
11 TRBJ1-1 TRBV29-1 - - CSAVRQTKPFF TGCAGCGCCGTTCGACAGACCAAACCTTTCTTT
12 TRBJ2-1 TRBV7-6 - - CASSLIQNEQFF TGTGCCAGCAGCTTAATCCAAAATGAGCAGTTCTTC
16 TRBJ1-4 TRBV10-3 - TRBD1 CAISRQGVGANEKLFF TGTGCCATCAGCCGACAGGGGGTAGGAGCTAATGAAAAACTGTTTTTT
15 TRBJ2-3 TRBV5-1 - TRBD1 CASSWDRPVSDTQYF TGCGCCAGCAGCTGGGACAGGCCTGTATCAGATACGCAGTATTTT
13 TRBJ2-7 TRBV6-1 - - CASRGGGIHEQYF TGTGCCAGCAGAGGGGGGGGAATCCACGAGCAGTACTTC
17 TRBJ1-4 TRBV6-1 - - CASSESKQGTTNEKLFF TGTGCCAGCAGTGAGTCCAAGCAGGGAACAACTAATGAAAAACTGTTTTTT
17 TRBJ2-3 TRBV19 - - CASSMGRWASETDTQYF TGTGCCAGTAGTATGGGTCGCTGGGCTAGCGAGACAGATACGCAGTATTTT
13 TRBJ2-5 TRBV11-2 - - CASSFEVQETQYF TGTGCCAGCAGCTTCGAGGTCCAAGAGACCCAGTACTTC
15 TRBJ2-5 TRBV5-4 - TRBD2 CASSSGLAGIKTQYF TGTGCCAGCAGCTCCGGACTAGCGGGGATAAAGACCCAGTACTTC
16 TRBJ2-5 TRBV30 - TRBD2 CAWSRSGTSVKRGQYF TGTGCCTGGAGTCGCTCCGGGACTAGCGTTAAGAGAGGCCAGTACTTC
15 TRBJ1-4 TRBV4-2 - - CASSLPPAADEKLFF TGTGCCAGCAGCCTCCCACCAGCGGCGGATGAAAAACTGTTTTTT
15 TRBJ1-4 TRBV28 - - CASSLRTRVNEKLFF TGTGCCAGCAGTTTAAGGACGAGGGTTAATGAAAAACTGTTTTTT
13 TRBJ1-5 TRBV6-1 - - CASSERDQQPQHF TGTGCCAGCAGTGAGAGGGATCAGCAGCCCCAGCATTTT
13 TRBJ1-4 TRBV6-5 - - CASSYSRGGKLFF TGTGCCAGCAGTTACTCCCGCGGCGGGAAACTGTTTTTT
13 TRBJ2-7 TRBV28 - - CAAFERTPYEQYF TGTGCCGCCTTCGAAAGGACTCCCTACGAGCAGTACTTC
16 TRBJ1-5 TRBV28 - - CASRTWVWPAGQPQHF TGTGCCAGTAGAACTTGGGTTTGGCCGGCAGGACAGCCCCAGCATTTT
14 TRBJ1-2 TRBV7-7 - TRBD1 CASSLDVTGNGYTF TGTGCTAGCAGCTTAGACGTGACAGGGAACGGCTACACCTTC
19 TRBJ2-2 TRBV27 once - CASSLSPLGGKVDTGELFF TGTGCCAGCAGTTTATCCCCCTTAGGCGGGAAAGTCGACACCGGGGAGCTGTTTTTT
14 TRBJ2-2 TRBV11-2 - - CASTHGVNTGELFF TGTGCCAGCACCCACGGGGTGAACACCGGGGAGCTGTTTTTT
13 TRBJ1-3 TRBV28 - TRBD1 CASSRDRGNTIYF TGTGCCAGCAGCCGGGACAGGGGAAACACCATATATTTT